This TCR beta chain was sequenced in a study of T cells expressing NK-cell markers. Notes on the study in general: What remained unclear was the HCMV specificity of expanded NKG2C+ T cell clones.

Germline lookup yields CDR1 SGDLS and CDR2 YYNGEE. The CDR3 contains 15 residues. As for this clonotype: Its antigen is as yet unknown.

5'RACE template switching built TCR beta cDNA with unique molecular identifiers. With the 5' RACE reads reprocessed, TCRdb shows one record per CDR3 protein and no DNA. The listing contains about half a million distinct CDR3 sequences. The chain carries TRBV9 and TRBJ2-1; the TCRdb D gene call, TRBD2, has no DNA to confirm it. This TCR was sampled from a woman between 50 and 59 years old in good health. Material for sequencing was blood T cells: a sorted CD56 or NKG2C T cell subset, CD4+ or CD8+ T cells, or bulk PBMC T cells (not recorded which). CDR3 residues: CASSVLASGDNEQFF.